This TCR beta chain was identified during a study of Ad26.COV2.S vaccination and SARS-CoV-2 variants. Across the whole study: Intramuscular Ad26.COV2.S doses were given once or twice, 56 days apart.

The study's findings and limits: Total T cell responses may have been underestimated by the TCR breadth and depth analyses. Reports say spike-specific CD8+ and CD4+ T cell responses covered substantial breadth after vaccination.

Note on this clone: Its target is unknown.

Treatment described: about 20 received Ad26.COV2.S at low or high dose, single or two shots; a few received placebo; per-sample allocation not given. Day 63 after the first injection of vaccine or placebo was the sampling time. An Ad26 vector expressing Wuhan-strain SARS-CoV-2 spike served as the vaccine. The repertoire was sequenced with immunoSEQ multiplex PCR; TCRdb's copy has only in-frame clones and lacks some. The repertoire consists of roughly 680,000 clones, with approximately 88% occurring once and the leading ten covering around 1.4%. The clonotype comes from a person aged 18-65 years who received the Ad26.COV2.S COVID-19 vaccine or a placebo. The sequences come from peripheral blood, collected in a trial of Ad26.COV2.S vaccine versus placebo.

In DNA form, the CDR3 reads TGTGCCACCAGTGATCCCAAGGGATCAGATACGCAGTATTTT. Its protein product is CATSDPKGSDTQYF. The chain is built from TRBV24-1 and TRBJ2-3; D is unresolved. Germline-derived CDR1 and CDR2 are KGHDR and SFDVKD. This CDR3 comprises 14 residues. Trimming stripped 3 bases from V and 4 bases from J, with 10 bases between.